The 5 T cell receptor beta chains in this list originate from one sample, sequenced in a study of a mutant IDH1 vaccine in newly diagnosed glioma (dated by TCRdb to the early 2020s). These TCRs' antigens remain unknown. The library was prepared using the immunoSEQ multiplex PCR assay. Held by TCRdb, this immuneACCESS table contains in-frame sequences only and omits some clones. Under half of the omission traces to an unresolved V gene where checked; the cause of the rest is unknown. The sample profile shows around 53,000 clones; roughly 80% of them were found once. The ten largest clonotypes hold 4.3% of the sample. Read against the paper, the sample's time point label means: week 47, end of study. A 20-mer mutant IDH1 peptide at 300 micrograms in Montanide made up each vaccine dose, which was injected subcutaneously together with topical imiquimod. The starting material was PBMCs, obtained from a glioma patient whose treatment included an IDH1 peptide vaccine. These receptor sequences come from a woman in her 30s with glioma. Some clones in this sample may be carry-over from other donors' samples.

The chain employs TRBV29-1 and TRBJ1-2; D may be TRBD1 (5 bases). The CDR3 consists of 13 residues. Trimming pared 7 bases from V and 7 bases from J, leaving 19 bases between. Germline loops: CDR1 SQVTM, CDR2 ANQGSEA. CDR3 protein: CSGLTRDRGGYTF. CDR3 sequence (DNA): TGCAGCGGCCTCACCCGGGACCGGGGTGGCTACACCTTC.

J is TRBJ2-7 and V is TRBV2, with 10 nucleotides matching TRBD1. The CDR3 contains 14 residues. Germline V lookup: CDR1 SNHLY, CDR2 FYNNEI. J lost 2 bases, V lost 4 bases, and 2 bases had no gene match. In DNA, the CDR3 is TGTGCCAGCAGTGGACAGGGGGCCGCCTACGAGCAGTACTTC. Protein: CASSGQGAAYEQYF.

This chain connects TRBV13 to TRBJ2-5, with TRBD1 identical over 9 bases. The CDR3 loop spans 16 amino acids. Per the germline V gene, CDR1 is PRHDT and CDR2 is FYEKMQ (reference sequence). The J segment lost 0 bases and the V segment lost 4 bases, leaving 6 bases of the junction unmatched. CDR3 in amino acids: CASSSGTGHYQETQYF. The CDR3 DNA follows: TGTGCCAGCAGCTCCGGGACAGGGCATTACCAAGAGACCCAGTACTTC.

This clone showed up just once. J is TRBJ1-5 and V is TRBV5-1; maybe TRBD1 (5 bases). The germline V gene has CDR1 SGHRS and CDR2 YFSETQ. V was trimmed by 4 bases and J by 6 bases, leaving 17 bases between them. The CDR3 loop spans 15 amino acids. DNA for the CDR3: TGCGCCAGCAGCCCGGGAGGGGTCGCGGGTCAGCCCCAGCATTTT. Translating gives CASSPGGVAGQPQHF.

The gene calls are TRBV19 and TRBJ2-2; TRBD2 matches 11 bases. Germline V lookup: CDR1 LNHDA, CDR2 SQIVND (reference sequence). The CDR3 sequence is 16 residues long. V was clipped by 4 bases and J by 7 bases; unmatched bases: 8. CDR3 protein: CASSTRSLAGVGELFF. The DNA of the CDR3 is TGTGCCAGTAGTACCCGGTCACTAGCGGGAGTCGGGGAGCTGTTTTTT.